The sequence of this TCR beta chain was determined in a study of T-cell memory formation after mild COVID-19. Study context: Across donors, TCR clusters were largely donor specific.

The CDR3 length is 13 residues. CDR1 and CDR2 from the germline V gene are MNHEY and SVGAGI. V was trimmed by 4 bases and J by 6 bases, leaving 10 bases between them. Via MiXCR, TCRdb re-called the 5' RACE reads, giving one row per CDR3 protein. The data show some 160,000 distinct CDR3 sequences, approximately 12% seen once. Turning to this clonotype: What it recognizes is unknown.

Study-level points and caveats: Cross-reactive memory appears to have joined, as suggested by some responding clones showing up in pre-infection memory. Researchers could not confirm that second-wave clones peaking on day 37 targeted SARS-CoV-2. Clones shrinking from day 15 to 85 showed even CD4/CD8 mixes; later expanders tilted CD4+.

The gene calls are TRBV6-5 and TRBJ1-5; no firm D call. The sequence came from a man between 18 and 35 years old who had mild COVID-19 (a few samples of this study predate the infection). Cell type and time point are not known. The sequencing sample was made of PBMCs or a T cell subset sorted from them (not recorded which). CDR3 sequence (DNA): TGTGCCAGCAGTTTTCAGTGGGGTCAGCCCCAGCATTTT. Protein sequence: CASSFQWGQPQHF.